This is a list of T cell receptor beta chains from one sample in a study of breast tumors, draining lymph nodes, adjacent tissues. TCRdb fed the multiplex PCR reads into MiXCR, producing one record per CDR3 protein. The data hold about 120,000 distinct CDR3 sequences, with nearly 20% observed a single time. Sample: axillary lymph node tissue. Every receptor here comes from a female donor with breast cancer. Some clones in this sample may be carry-over from other donors' samples. CDR3s include the opening cysteine and the closing phenylalanine or tryptophan. D genes are given only for firm matches. Only some rows state a clone size, as once, few, many or a class for expanded clones.

j_gene,len,v_gene,d_gene,abundance,CDR3nt,CDR3aa
TRBJ2-1,14,TRBV6-5,TRBD2,many,TGTGCCAGCAGTCCAGCGGGGGTGCACAATGAGCAGTTCTTC,CASSPAGVHNEQFF
TRBJ2-4,13,TRBV10-1,.,many,TGCGCCAGCAGCGAGTCACCGGGTTACATTCAGTACTTC,CASSESPGYIQYF
TRBJ1-6,14,TRBV27,.,many,TGTGCCAGCAGTTCCTACAGGGAAAATTCACCCCTCCACTTT,CASSSYRENSPLHF
TRBJ2-7,14,TRBV4-1,.,many,TGCGCCAGCAGCCAAGGACAGTTCACCTACGAGCAGTACTTC,CASSQGQFTYEQYF
TRBJ1-5,17,TRBV4-1,.,many,TGCGCCAGCAGCCCGCGGCCGGCCGAGGATAGCAATCAGCCCCAGCATTTT,CASSPRPAEDSNQPQHF
TRBJ2-5,13,TRBV2,TRBD2,many,TGTGCCAGCGTATCGGGGGGGCTGGAGACCCAGTACTTC,CASVSGGLETQYF
TRBJ2-1,15,TRBV5-4,TRBD1,many,TGTGCCAGCACCCGCGTGGGACAGGGAGTAAATGAGCAGTTCTTC,CASTRVGQGVNEQFF
TRBJ2-1,18,TRBV5-5,TRBD2,.,TGTGCCAGCAGCCCCAGACTAGCGGACGTGAGCTCCTACAATGAGCAGTTCTTC,CASSPRLADVSSYNEQFF
TRBJ2-1,14,TRBV7-3,.,many,TGTGCCAGCAGCTTAAACGGGAGAGGGAATGAGCAGTTCTTC,CASSLNGRGNEQFF
TRBJ1-2,12,TRBV20-1,.,many,TGCAGTGCTAGTTTGGTTTCGGGGGGCTACACCTTC,CSASLVSGGYTF
TRBJ1-6,14,TRBV6-1,.,many,TGTGCCAGCAGTGAATTTCAGGACAATTCACCCCTCCACTTT,CASSEFQDNSPLHF
TRBJ2-7,10,TRBV28,.,many,TGTGCCAGCACCAGTTCCGAGCAGTACTTC,CASTSSEQYF
TRBJ2-7,14,TRBV30,TRBD1,many,TGTGCCTGGAGTGGGGGGACAGGAGGGTACGAGCAGTACTTC,CAWSGGTGGYEQYF
TRBJ2-1,15,TRBV9,TRBD2,.,TGTGCCAGCAGCACTAGCGGGTTGCCCTACAATGAGCAGTTCTTC,CASSTSGLPYNEQFF
TRBJ2-5,13,TRBV15,.,many,TGTGCCACCAGCAAACGGGTACAAGAGACCCAGTACTTC,CATSKRVQETQYF
TRBJ2-2,12,TRBV20-1,.,many,TGCAGTGCTAGTGGAGCCACCGGGGAGCTGTTTTTT,CSASGATGELFF
TRBJ2-5,13,TRBV24-1,.,many,TGTGCCACCAGTGTCGGGGCGCGGGAGACCCAGTACTTC,CATSVGARETQYF
TRBJ1-4,14,TRBV4-1,.,few,TGCGCCAGCAGCCCCCGAGAACCTAATGAAAAACTGTTTTTT,CASSPREPNEKLFF
TRBJ2-3,16,TRBV28,TRBD1,few,TGTGCCAGCAGAGGCCGGCTCGGGCAGGGGGCAGATACGCAGTATTTT,CASRGRLGQGADTQYF
TRBJ2-5,13,TRBV11-2,.,many,TGTGCCAGCAGCTTAGAGTTTCAAGAGACCCAGTACTTC,CASSLEFQETQYF
TRBJ2-3,15,TRBV18,TRBD1,many,TGTGCCAGCTCACAGGGACAGGTCGGAACAGATACGCAGTATTTT,CASSQGQVGTDTQYF
TRBJ2-2,15,TRBV27,TRBD1,.,TGTGCCAGCAAGGGGGCGGCCGCGAACACCGGGGAGCTGTTTTTT,CASKGAAANTGELFF
TRBJ1-4,15,TRBV14,.,.,TGTGCCAGCAGCCAGGGGGGAGCAACTAATGAAAAACTGTTTTTT,CASSQGGATNEKLFF
TRBJ1-5,12,TRBV10-1,TRBD1,many,TGCGCCAGCGGACAGGGCGCTGAGCCCCAGCATTTT,CASGQGAEPQHF
TRBJ2-1,14,TRBV28,.,.,TGTGCCAGCAGAGAGGGAGGTGCGGCCAATGAGCAGTTCTTC,CASREGGAANEQFF
TRBJ2-7,13,TRBV7-8,.,many,TGTGCCAGCAGCTTAGTGCTAGCAAGCGAGCAGTACTTC,CASSLVLASEQYF
TRBJ2-6,18,TRBV5-1,.,.,TGCGCCAGCAGCTTGGAGGCTCGATCCTTCTCTGGGGCCAACGTCCTGACTTTC,CASSLEARSFSGANVLTF
TRBJ1-1,14,TRBV3-1,.,.,TGTGCCAGCAGCCAGGGGGCAGCGAACACTGAAGCTTTCTTT,CASSQGAANTEAFF
TRBJ1-2,13,TRBV5-4,TRBD1,many,TGTGCCAGCAGTCCGGACAGGGGATATGGCTACACCTTC,CASSPDRGYGYTF
TRBJ1-4,14,TRBV12-3/TRBV12-4,.,many,TGTGCCAGCAGTTTGACCGGCAGTAATGAAAAACTGTTTTTT,CASSLTGSNEKLFF
TRBJ2-5,13,TRBV7-9,.,many,TGTGCCAGCAGCTTAAACAGGATTGAGACCCAGTACTTC,CASSLNRIETQYF
TRBJ1-4,14,TRBV20-1,.,many,TGCAGTGCTCGCACAGGGTCCCTTAATGAAAAACTGTTTTTT,CSARTGSLNEKLFF